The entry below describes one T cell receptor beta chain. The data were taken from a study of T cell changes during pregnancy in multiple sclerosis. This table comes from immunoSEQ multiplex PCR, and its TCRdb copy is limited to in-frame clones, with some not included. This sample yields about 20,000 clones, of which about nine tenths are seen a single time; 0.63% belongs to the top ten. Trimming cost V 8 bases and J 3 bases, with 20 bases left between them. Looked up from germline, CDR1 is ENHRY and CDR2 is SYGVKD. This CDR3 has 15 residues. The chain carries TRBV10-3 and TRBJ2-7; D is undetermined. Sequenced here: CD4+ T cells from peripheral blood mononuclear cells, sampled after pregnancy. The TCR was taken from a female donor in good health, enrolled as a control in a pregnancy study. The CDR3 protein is CAIQKVKSTDYEQYF. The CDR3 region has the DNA TGTGCCATCCAGAAAGTGAAGAGCACAGACTACGAGCAGTACTTC.